This passage covers 13 T cell receptor beta chains from one sample sequenced in a study of identical twins. MiXCR was run by TCRdb on the 5' RACE reads, yielding one entry per CDR3 protein. The sample shows 1.5 million to 2 million distinct CDR3 sequences, 32% of them seen only once. The sample comprised cord blood. These receptors were collected from a newborn girl in good health.

This clonotype has more than one count but fewer than ten. One end of the junction varies from germline; a read error may be responsible. This sequence joins TRBV7-7 and TRBJ2-1; 12 positions agree with TRBD2. The length of the CDR3 is 15 residues. Per germline, CDR1 SSHAT and CDR2 FNYEAQ (reference sequence). Here the CDR3 DNA reads TGTGCTAGCAGCTTGCTAGCGGGAGGGACCAATGAGCAGTTCTTC. The encoded protein is CASSLLAGGTNEQFF.

As DNA, the CDR3 is TGCAGTGCTAGACCGGGGACTAGCGGGGAGAATGAGCAGTTCTTC. Its translation is CSARPGTSGENEQFF. This chain connects TRBV20-1 to TRBJ2-1; 13 nucleotides match TRBD2. J lost 7 bases, V lost 2 bases, and 5 bases had no gene match. CDR3 length: 15 amino acids. Germline V lookup: CDR1 DFQATT, CDR2 SNEGSKA (reference sequence).

The rearrangement uses TRBV7-9 and TRBJ1-3; no clear D gene. Germline lookup yields CDR1 SEHNR and CDR2 FQNEAQ (reference sequence). V gave up 4 bases and J gave up 1 base, with 11 bases separating them. CDR3 size: 15 residues. This chain's CDR3 is CASSWYQRSGNTIYF. CDR3 nucleotide sequence: TGTGCCAGCAGCTGGTATCAGAGGTCTGGAAACACCATATATTTT.

This clonotype was recorded at least ten times. The chain employs TRBV6-2 or TRBV6-3 and TRBJ2-7, with 7 bases aligning to TRBD2. Germline CDR1 and CDR2: MNHEY and SVGEGT. J gave up 1 base and V 6 bases, and 15 bases lay outside the gene matches. This CDR3 has 17 residues. CDR3 nucleotides: TGTGCCAGCAGCAATTCTCAGCGGGGATATACTTCCTACGAGCAGTACTTC. Translated, it gives CASSNSQRGYTSYEQYF.

The chain has TRBV7-9 and TRBJ1-6; no firm D call. The germline V gene has CDR1 SEHNR and CDR2 FQNEAQ (reference sequence). This CDR3 comprises 16 residues. Trimming cost V 1 base and J 4 bases, with 11 bases left between them. The CDR3 protein is CASSLGTLRYNSPLHF. CDR3 nucleotides: TGTGCCAGCAGCTTAGGGACCTTGAGGTATAATTCACCCCTCCACTTT. Full variable domain (outside the CDR3, taken from reference TRBV7-9 and TRBJ1-6): DTGVSQNPRHKITKRGQNVTFRCDPISEHNRLYWYRQTLGQGPEFLTYFQNEAQLEKSRLLSDRFSAERPKGSFSTLEIQRTEQGDSAMYLCASSLGTLRYNSPLHFGNGTRLTVT.

This clonotype was recorded a few times. The chain joins TRBV5-1 to TRBJ2-7; 7 positions match TRBD2. This CDR3 spans 16 amino acids. The trim removed 0 bases at V and 7 bases at J, leaving 13 bases unmatched. Germline V gene data show CDR1 as SGHRS and CDR2 as YFSETQ. CDR3 sequence (DNA): TGCGCCAGCAGCTTGGCCGCGCGGGGGACCTACAATGAGCAGTACTTC. Its translation: CASSLAARGTYNEQYF.

The V gene is TRBV4-1, the J gene TRBJ1-2, with D perhaps matching TRBD1 (6 bases). This CDR3 comprises 13 residues. The germline V and J ends were trimmed by 1 base and 5 bases, with 8 bases remaining between them. Germline lookup yields CDR1 MGHRA and CDR2 YSYEKL. CDR3 coding DNA: TGCGCCAGCAGCCAAGCGACAGGTTATGGCTACACCTTC. Translated: CASSQATGYGYTF.

This clonotype was counted between two and nine times. The chain recombines TRBV6-1 with TRBJ1-5, with D unclear. Germline CDR1 and CDR2: MNHNS and SASEGT. The CDR3 spans 14 residues. Deletions cut 5 bases from V and 4 bases from J, with 12 bases between. The CDR3 bases are TGTGCCAGCAGTCGACGCTTCGGGAATCAGCCCCAGCATTTT. This gives the protein CASSRRFGNQPQHF.

This rearrangement joins TRBV29-1 to TRBJ2-5, with D tentatively TRBD2 (6 bases). The CDR3 spans 14 residues. Germline V gene data show CDR1 as SQVTM and CDR2 as ANQGSEA. V lost 3 bases, J lost 0 bases, and 11 bases lay in between. The CDR3 nucleotides read TGCAGCGTTGAGGGCGGGAAGTACCAAGAGACCCAGTACTTC. Translating gives CSVEGGKYQETQYF.

V gene TRBV15 combines with J gene TRBJ2-7, with 10 positions matching TRBD2. The germline CDR1 and CDR2 sequences are LNHNV and YYDKDF (reference sequence). The CDR3 is 14 residues long. With V trimmed by 4 bases and J by 3 bases, 3 bases remained unmatched. The DNA for the CDR3 is TGTGCCACCAGCACGGCTAGCGGGAGCTACGAGCAGTACTTC. Protein sequence: CATSTASGSYEQYF.

This clonotype was observed a few times. This rearrangement joins TRBV2 to TRBJ2-7; D not certain. The ends were cut back, 4 bases at V and 0 bases at J, with 10 bases in the middle. The CDR3 extends over 14 amino acids. Germline CDR1 is SNHLY and CDR2 is FYNNEI. DNA of the CDR3: TGTGCCAGCAGTGTTACAGCTATCTCCTACGAGCAGTACTTC. Residues: CASSVTAISYEQYF.

This chain uses TRBV27 with TRBJ1-4, with D uncertain. The CDR3 totals 16 residues. The V end was cut by 1 base, the J end by 5 bases, with 14 bases between. Germline V CDR1 and CDR2: MNHEY, SMNVEV (reference sequence). In DNA form, the CDR3 reads TGTGCCAGCAGTTTATGGGCGGGAATAGAAAATGAAAAACTGTTTTTT. Translation gives CASSLWAGIENEKLFF.

With regard to this clonotype: Germline is not matched at one junction end, which may reflect a read error. The chain employs TRBV4-2 and TRBJ2-5, with TRBD1 matching over 9 bases. This CDR3 has 15 residues. The germline V gene has CDR1 LGHNA and CDR2 YNFKEQ. The CDR3 sequence: CASIQGGDRVETQYF. CDR3 in DNA: TGTGCCAGCATCCAAGGGGGGGACAGGGTAGAGACCCAGTACTTC.